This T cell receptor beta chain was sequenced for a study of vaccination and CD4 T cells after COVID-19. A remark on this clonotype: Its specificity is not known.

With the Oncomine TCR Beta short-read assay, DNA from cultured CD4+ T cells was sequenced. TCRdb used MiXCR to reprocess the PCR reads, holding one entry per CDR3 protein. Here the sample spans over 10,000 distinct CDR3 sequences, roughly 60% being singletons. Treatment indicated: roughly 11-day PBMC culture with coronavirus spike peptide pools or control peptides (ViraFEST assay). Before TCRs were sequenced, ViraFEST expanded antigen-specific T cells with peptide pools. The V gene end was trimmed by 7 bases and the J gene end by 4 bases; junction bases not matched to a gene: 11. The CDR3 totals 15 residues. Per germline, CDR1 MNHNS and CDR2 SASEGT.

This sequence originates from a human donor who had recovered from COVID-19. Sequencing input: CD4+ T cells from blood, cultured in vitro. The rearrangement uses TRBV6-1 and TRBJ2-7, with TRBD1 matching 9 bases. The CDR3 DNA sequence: TGTGCCAGCAAGCGCGCCCGGGACAGGGCGTACGAGCAGTACTTC. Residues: CASKRARDRAYEQYF.